This T cell receptor beta chain was sequenced for a study of regulatory T cells in long-lasting Graves disease. This clonotype has at least ten counts. Its antigen is unidentified. Study-level findings and limits: With persistent disease, TRBV28, TRBJ1-2 and TRBJ2-5 were the favored segments. Patients with persistent Graves' had lower TCR diversity than newly diagnosed patients.

Germline CDR1 reads SGHRS; CDR2 reads YFSETQ. CDR3 length equals 15 residues. V shed 4 bases and J shed 0 bases, with 13 bases lying between them. Time point in this sample: newly diagnosed GD, antithyroid drugs for less than 3 months. The TCR library used RNA extracted from PBMCs. Diagnosis followed American Thyroid Association guidelines for Graves' disease. For TCR beta, libraries came from iRepertoire HTBI primers and Arm-PCR of CDR3 regions. TCRdb re-analysed the multiplex PCR reads in MiXCR, keeping a single row per CDR3 protein. The profile shows approximately 490,000 distinct CDR3 sequences, around 15% of them singletons. The data also belong to a second study, concerning T cells in Graves' hyperthyroidism and ophthalmopathy. That source reports: Stable hyperthyroidism: no ophthalmopathy progression over 18 months of follow-up.

The sequences come from peripheral blood mononuclear cells (PBMCs), collected at new diagnosis, from a patient treated with antithyroid drugs. The clonotype was recovered from a man in his forties or fifties with Graves disease. The chain employs TRBV5-1 and TRBJ1-1; D is possibly TRBD1 (6 bases). Written as DNA, the CDR3 is TGCGCCAGCAGCGCAATACAGGGCATGAACACTGAAGCTTTCTTT. Protein product: CASSAIQGMNTEAFF. Based on the CDR3 plus reference TRBV5-1 and TRBJ1-1, the full variable domain is KAGVTQTPRYLIKTRGQQVTLSCSPISGHRSVSWYQQTPGQGLQFLFEYFSETQRNKGNFPGRFSGRQFSNSRSEMNVSTLELGDSALYLCASSAIQGMNTEAFFGQGTRLTVV.